The 3 T cell receptor beta chains reported below all come from one sample, sequenced in a study of Tregs in tolerant kidney transplant recipients (dated by TCRdb to the late 2010s). The transplants used related donors with nonmyeloablative bone marrow transplantation, and mixed chimerism in the human trials was transient. The library was obtained by the immunoSEQ multiplex PCR assay. Sourced from immuneACCESS, this table was stored by TCRdb with only in-frame sequences that have V and J called. A share of the clones is absent; for the studies checked, an unresolved V gene accounts for under half, and the remainder has no known explanation. Counted in this sample were about 100,000 clones; roughly 93% of them appeared once. The leading ten clones occupy about 1.5% of the sample. Sequences were derived from CD4+ T cells from blood (PBMCs), sampled 12 months after the transplant. The receptor source for this set is a human patient who received a combined kidney and bone marrow transplant. Following transplantation, part of the T cell population may be supplied by the graft donor rather than the patient.

Note on this clone: In the same sample, other DNA sequences code for this CDR3. The chain recombines TRBV7-3 with TRBJ2-5, with a possible D match to TRBD2 (5 bases). This CDR3 has 13 amino acids. Germline CDR1 is SGHTA and CDR2 is FQGTGA. V lost 0 bases to trimming and J lost 5 bases, with 7 bases between them. CDR3 DNA sequence: TGTGCCAGCAGCTTAACAGGAGGCGAGACCCAGTACTTC. The encoded protein is CASSLTGGETQYF.

V and J are TRBV6-5 and TRBJ2-7; the D gene is possibly TRBD2 (6 bases). Trimming removed 7 bases from V and 6 bases from J, with 16 bases in between. CDR1 and CDR2 (germline): MNHEY, SVGAGI. This CDR3 comprises 13 residues. Here the CDR3 reads CASTEEGTSEQYF. The CDR3 nucleotides read TGTGCCAGCACCGAGGAGGGGACCTCCGAGCAGTACTTC.

The J gene is TRBJ2-4, the V gene TRBV7-2; TRBD1 matches at 7 bases. Looked up from germline, CDR1 is SGHTA and CDR2 is FQGNSA. This CDR3 has 14 amino acids. V was pared by 6 bases and J by 2 bases, with 4 bases of the junction left unmatched. In nucleotides, the CDR3 is TGTGCCAGCAGGGGGACAGTGCCCAAAAACATTCAGTACTTC. Translating gives CASRGTVPKNIQYF.